This T cell receptor (beta chain) was captured by sequencing in a study of blood T cell repertoires in COVID-19. Study-wide context: T cells, B-cell-depleted T cells, or PBMCs supplied cDNA or gDNA.

Original processing methods: Cell counts per sample came from amplifying reference gene primers. Repertoires were generated with immunoSEQ multiplex PCR, while TCRdb's copy carries only in-frame clones and drops some. V and J calls plus clone size are reproduced from that table; the DNA served to infer D and trimming. The sample has tens of thousands of clones; roughly 80% are singletons. Trimming stripped 9 bases from V and 3 bases from J, with 14 bases between. In germline, CDR1 is LNHDA, CDR2 SQIVND (reference sequence). CDR3 length: 14 amino acids. This clone was observed a single time. This TCR was recovered from a human donor in a cohort sampled during active COVID-19. Material for sequencing was peripheral blood. This chain links TRBV19 with TRBJ2-2; D is possibly TRBD2 (5 bases). This CDR3 is CASGVFTDTGELFF. CDR3 DNA: TGTGCCAGCGGGGTTTTTACCGACACCGGGGAGCTGTTTTTT.